This TCR beta chain is from a study of blood T cell repertoires in COVID-19. Turning to the study itself: The samples span acute and convalescent COVID-19 from the United States, Italy and Spain. Nucleic acid was either cDNA or gDNA, and it came from T cells, B-cell-depleted T cells, or PBMCs.

The germline gives CDR1 SGHKS, CDR2 YYEKEE (reference sequence). The CDR3 is made up of 13 amino acids. Trimming left V 3 bases short and J 3 bases short, with 7 bases between. The authors' processing: Reference gene primer amplification yielded estimated nucleated cell counts. The repertoire was sequenced with immunoSEQ multiplex PCR; TCRdb's copy has only in-frame clones and lacks some. D and trimming were read from the DNA, whereas the V and J calls and clone size are those reported in that table. Of about 170,000 clones in the sample, 88% were seen once. Sequenced input: peripheral blood. The chain is built from TRBV5-5 and TRBJ1-5; tentative D call: TRBD1 (6 bases). The sequence was obtained from a man aged 50 to 59 who had recovered from COVID-19. The CDR3 spells CASSWTANQPQHF. The CDR3 DNA is TGTGCCAGCAGCTGGACAGCCAATCAGCCCCAGCATTTT.